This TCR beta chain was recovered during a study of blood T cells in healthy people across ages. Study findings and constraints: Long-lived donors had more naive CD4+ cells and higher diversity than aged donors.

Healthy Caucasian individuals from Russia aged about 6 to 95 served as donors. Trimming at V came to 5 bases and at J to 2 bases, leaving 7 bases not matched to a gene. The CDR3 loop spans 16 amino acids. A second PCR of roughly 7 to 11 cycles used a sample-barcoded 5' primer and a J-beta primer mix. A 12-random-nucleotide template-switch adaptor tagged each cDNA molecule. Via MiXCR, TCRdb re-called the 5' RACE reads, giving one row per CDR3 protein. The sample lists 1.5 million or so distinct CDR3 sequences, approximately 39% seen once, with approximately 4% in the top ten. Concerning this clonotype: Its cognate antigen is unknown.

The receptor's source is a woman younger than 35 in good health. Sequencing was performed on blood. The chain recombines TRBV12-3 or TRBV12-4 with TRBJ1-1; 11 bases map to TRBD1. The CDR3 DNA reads TGTGCCAGCAGTCCTTTAGGACAGGGGGCAAACACTGAAGCTTTCTTT. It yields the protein CASSPLGQGANTEAFF.